The T cell receptor (beta chain) under discussion was sequenced for a study of blood T cells in healthy people across ages. Primers used in a second PCR of roughly 6 to 11 cycles were a sample-barcoded 5' primer and a J-beta primer mix. Each cDNA molecule was tagged by a template-switch adaptor that had 12 random nucleotides. TCRdb independently ran MiXCR on the 5' RACE reads; one entry per CDR3 protein. The sample carries about 580,000 distinct CDR3 sequences, roughly 48% recorded once. Germline V CDR1 and CDR2: SQVTM, ANQGSEA. The CDR3 totals 13 residues. V was clipped by 7 bases and J by 4 bases; unmatched bases: 7. Study findings and constraints: Among T cells, TCR beta diversity per million cells dropped roughly linearly as age rose.

Notes on this clonotype: The target antigen is unknown.

Sequenced input: blood. This receptor was identified in a man at least 80 years old in good health. J is TRBJ2-1 and V is TRBV29-1; 7 nucleotides align to TRBD1. The CDR3 protein is CSARDSEYNEQFF. CDR3 DNA sequence: TGCAGCGCCCGGGACAGTGAATACAATGAGCAGTTCTTC.